This TCR beta chain was recorded in a study of post-analysis software for immune sequencing data. Overall study context: There were relapsing-remitting, secondary progressive and progressive-relapsing multiple sclerosis among the disease courses included.

Sequencing libraries made from TCR beta cDNA carried unique molecular identifiers. With roughly 0.85 to 11 million T cells as the source, a few hundred thousand cDNA molecules resulted. TCRdb itself ran the PCR reads through MiXCR, one entry per CDR3 protein. This table has 700,000 to 900,000 distinct CDR3 sequences, 40% to 55% appearing once. The trim removed 0 bases at V and 9 bases at J, leaving 11 bases unmatched. CDR1 is LGHNA, CDR2 YSLEER, per germline. This CDR3 region has 17 residues. Regarding the study as a whole: About 5 TRBV segments (TRBV5-6, TRBV5-1 and TRBV20-1 among them) occurred more frequently in patients than in controls. By F measure, strong co-clustering occurred among samples prepared in the same batch. The normalized Chao1 diversity of multiple sclerosis patients was significantly lower than that of controls.

Turning to this clonotype: Antigen: not known.

The chain recombines TRBV4-3 with TRBJ2-1; TRBD2 agrees at 10 bases. The origin of this receptor is a girl aged 5 to 17 with multiple sclerosis. Sequences were obtained from blood. The CDR3 loop reads CASSQEMSSGSQGEQFF. DNA for the CDR3: TGCGCCAGCAGCCAAGAGATGTCTAGCGGGAGTCAGGGTGAGCAGTTCTTC.